A selection of T cell receptor beta chains follows, all from one sample in a study of response to subunit inactivated influenza vaccine. TCRdb called the RT-PCR reads again in MiXCR, with one record for every CDR3 protein. The table records about 520,000 distinct CDR3 sequences, approximately 7.7% of them present only once. The sample was PBMCs from blood, taken 23 months after vaccination. The receptor source for this set is a man between 50 and 69 years old who received an inactivated influenza vaccine. Each CDR3 is given with its conserved first and last residue. Fields, in order: CDR3 protein, V gene, J gene.

CASCLVASGKNIQYF	TRBV28	TRBJ2-4
CASSKSSGISGEQYF	TRBV5-1	TRBJ2-7
CASSLTGTIYEQYF	TRBV11-2	TRBJ2-7
CAWGRDRRELFF	TRBV30	TRBJ2-2
CASSLPQGASGANVLTF	TRBV12-3/TRBV12-4	TRBJ2-6
CSAGDRGSQPQHF	TRBV20-1	TRBJ1-5
CASSKTDTGELFF	TRBV7-3	TRBJ2-2
CASSRGRDQPQHF	TRBV4-3	TRBJ1-5
CASSNLANTGELFF	TRBV12-3/TRBV12-4	TRBJ2-2
CSAKPLAGVGETQYF	TRBV20-1	TRBJ2-5
CASSVSRDRLVHEQYF	TRBV10-2	TRBJ2-7
CAIRTQGSDNSPLHF	TRBV10-3	TRBJ1-6
CASNPVWGQGSQGTEAFF	TRBV6-1	TRBJ1-1
CASSQRQGATDTQYF	TRBV28	TRBJ2-3
CASSLLVSGRREQYF	TRBV5-1	TRBJ2-7
CASSFQQGTNEKLFF	TRBV5-1	TRBJ1-4
CASSLWGSTYEQYF	TRBV12-3/TRBV12-4	TRBJ2-7
CASSDSEGANQPQHF	TRBV6-4	TRBJ1-5
CASSLRGGPYEQFF	TRBV10-2	TRBJ2-1
CASSPPRQGTNEKLFF	TRBV28	TRBJ1-4
CAISDPGQPSTEAFF	TRBV10-3	TRBJ1-1
CASSSGTGVETQYF	TRBV5-1	TRBJ2-5
CASSEREGRLSPLHF	TRBV2	TRBJ1-6